This TCR beta chain came from a study of CD8+CD57+ T cells in acquired aplastic anemia. The CDR3 spans 16 residues. Per the germline V gene, CDR1 is SGHRS and CDR2 is YFSETQ. With 0 bases removed from V and 3 bases from J, the gap between germline ends came to 12 bases. Genomic DNA provided the template from which TCR beta VDJ and CDR3 profiles were obtained. TCRdb recomputed calls from the reads with MiXCR, one row per CDR3 protein. The data show 200,000 to 250,000 distinct CDR3 sequences, more than 55% seen once. Study outcomes and limitations: Patients and controls had CD8+ Simpson's diversity values that were not significantly distinct. Some 30 shared CD8+ CDR3s appeared highly expressed within patients' immunodominant clones.

This clonotype was observed a handful of times. Its matching antigen is unknown. CD8+CD57+ cell expansion had been shown by flow cytometry in patients chosen for sequencing. Patients were untreated when blood was sampled. Sequencing was done on a sample of sorted CD4+, CD8+, or CD8+CD57+ T cells (not recorded which) from PBMCs. The TCR comes from a human donor with aplastic anemia. The chain recombines TRBV5-1 with TRBJ2-2, with a tentative D call TRBD1 (6 bases). CDR3: CASSLVLRGDTGELFF. The CDR3 DNA reads TGCGCCAGCAGCTTGGTCCTCAGGGGCGACACCGGGGAGCTGTTTTTT.